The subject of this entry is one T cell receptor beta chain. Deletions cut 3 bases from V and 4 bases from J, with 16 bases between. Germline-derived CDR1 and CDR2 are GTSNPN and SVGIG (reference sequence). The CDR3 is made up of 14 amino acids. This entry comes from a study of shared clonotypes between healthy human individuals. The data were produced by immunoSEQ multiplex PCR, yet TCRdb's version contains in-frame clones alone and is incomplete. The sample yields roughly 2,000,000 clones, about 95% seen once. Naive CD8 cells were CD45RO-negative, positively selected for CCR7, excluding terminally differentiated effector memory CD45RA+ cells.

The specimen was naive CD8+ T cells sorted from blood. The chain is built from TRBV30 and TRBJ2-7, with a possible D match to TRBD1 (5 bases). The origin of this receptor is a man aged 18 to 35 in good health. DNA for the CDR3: TGTGCCTGGAGCCAGGGTCTAGGTAATTACGAGCAGTACTTC. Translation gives CAWSQGLGNYEQYF.